These 27 T cell receptor beta chains were all obtained from the same sample, sequenced in a study of shared clonotypes between healthy human individuals. TCRdb's table, derived via immunoSEQ multiplex PCR, lists solely in-frame clones and lacks some. The sample yields 2 million to 2.5 million clones, roughly 95% seen once. Material: naive CD4+ T cells sorted from blood. Subset reported: CD45RA+ positively selected. These receptors were taken from a man between 18 and 35 years old in good health.

This chain joins TRBV29-1 and TRBJ2-2; 9 nucleotides match TRBD1. In germline, CDR1 is SQVTM, CDR2 ANQGSEA. V was pared by 2 bases and J by 3 bases, with 7 bases of the junction left unmatched. CDR3 length equals 16 residues. As DNA, the CDR3 is TGCAGCGTTGAACCCCGGACAGGGGCGGACACCGGGGAGCTGTTTTTT. Residues: CSVEPRTGADTGELFF.

The J gene is TRBJ1-1, the V gene TRBV5-4; 9 nucleotides agree with TRBD1. V lost 4 bases and J lost 1; bases outside the gene matches: 5. This CDR3 region has 15 residues. CDR1 SGHNT and CDR2 YYREEE come from the germline V gene (reference sequence). The CDR3 region has the DNA TGTGCCAGCAGCGGACCGGGACAGGGGAACACTGAAGCTTTCTTT. Translation: CASSGPGQGNTEAFF.

This chain links TRBV6-4 with TRBJ2-3, with 9 bases fitting TRBD1. The CDR3 sequence is 16 residues long. The germline CDR1 and CDR2 sequences are MRHNA and SNTAGT. With 3 bases clipped from V and 3 bases from J, the junction kept 7 bases outside the gene matches. The DNA of the CDR3 is TGTGCCAGCAGTGAATCGGGACAGGGACGTACAGATACGCAGTATTTT. Translation gives CASSESGQGRTDTQYF.

V and J are TRBV10-3 and TRBJ2-1, with 9 positions matching TRBD2. V trimming: 0 bases; J trimming: 7 bases; junction bases outside the gene matches: 4. The CDR3 contains 15 residues. Germline V gene data show CDR1 as ENHRY and CDR2 as SYGVKD. For the CDR3, the DNA is TGTGCCATCAGTGAGTCGATAGCGGGAGAAAATGAGCAGTTCTTC. Protein: CAISESIAGENEQFF.

This chain connects TRBV18 to TRBJ1-4; no firm D call. Per the germline V gene, CDR1 is KGHSH and CDR2 is LQKENI. There are 15 residues in the CDR3. V was cut by 3 bases and J by 7 bases, with 15 bases left in between. The CDR3 nucleotides are TGTGCCAGCTCACCTCCGGGTTCTCGAAGTGAAAAACTGTTTTTT. It yields the protein CASSPPGSRSEKLFF.

The V and J genes are TRBV10-3 and TRBJ1-1; D is perhaps TRBD1 (5 bases). Germline loops: CDR1 ENHRY, CDR2 SYGVKD. The CDR3 runs to 13 residues. Trimming removed 3 bases at V and 3 bases at J, with 8 bases between. In DNA form, the CDR3 reads TGTGCCATCAGTGAACAGGCTCACACTGAAGCTTTCTTT. This codes for CAISEQAHTEAFF.

The J gene is TRBJ1-3, the V gene TRBV5-1, with 7 bases fitting TRBD1. J was trimmed by 2 bases and V by 4 bases; bases with no gene match: 3. Germline V gives CDR1 SGHRS, CDR2 YFSETQ. This CDR3 spans 14 amino acids. CDR3: CASSVGTAGNTIYF. DNA for the CDR3: TGCGCCAGCAGCGTCGGGACAGCTGGAAACACCATATATTTT.

This clone was picked up one time. This rearrangement joins TRBV28 to TRBJ1-5; no clear D. This CDR3 region has 15 residues. V lost 5 bases and J lost 5, with 16 bases in between. Germline V gene sequence: CDR1 MDHEN, CDR2 SYDVKM. In DNA form, the CDR3 reads TGTGCCAGCAGTCGCGGGGTTCCCGATTATCAGCCCCAGCATTTT. Encoded protein: CASSRGVPDYQPQHF.

In its sample, this clone was seen once. The genes are TRBV7-9 and TRBJ1-3, with D tentatively TRBD1 (5 bases). Deletions cut 5 bases from V and 4 bases from J, with 12 bases between. CDR3 length equals 14 residues. The germline V gene has CDR1 SEHNR and CDR2 FQNEAQ (reference sequence). The CDR3 loop is CASSPPGSGNTIYF. DNA for the CDR3: TGTGCCAGCAGCCCCCCAGGGTCCGGAAACACCATATATTTT.

The chain recombines TRBV30 with TRBJ1-5; D remains unclear. This CDR3 region has 12 residues. V lost 4 bases and J 2 bases, leaving 6 bases between the germline ends. Germline V gives CDR1 GTSNPN, CDR2 SVGIG (reference sequence). Here the CDR3 reads CAWKGGNQPQHF. The CDR3 DNA is TGTGCCTGGAAGGGCGGCAATCAGCCCCAGCATTTT.

CDR3 region: CSVNRADTQYF. The CDR3 nucleotides read TGCAGCGTTAACAGGGCAGATACGCAGTATTTT. V usage is TRBV29-1 and J usage is TRBJ2-3; D might be TRBD1 (6 bases). V gave up 5 bases and J gave up 4 bases, with 7 bases separating them. Germline-derived CDR1 and CDR2 are SQVTM and ANQGSEA. The CDR3 contains 11 residues.

Worth noting for this clone: Other DNA sequences in this specimen translate into the identical CDR3. The rearrangement links TRBV5-1 to TRBJ2-7, with TRBD2 matching 10 bases. The CDR3 runs to 15 residues. CDR1 is SGHRS and CDR2 is YFSETQ in the germline V gene. The junction had 2 bases not matched to a gene; V was cut back by 0 bases and J by 2 bases. The CDR3 sequence is CASSLAGTSAYEQYF. CDR3 nucleotide sequence: TGCGCCAGCAGCTTGGCTGGGACTAGCGCCTACGAGCAGTACTTC. Together with reference TRBV5-1 and TRBJ2-7, the CDR3 gives the full variable domain: KAGVTQTPRYLIKTRGQQVTLSCSPISGHRSVSWYQQTPGQGLQFLFEYFSETQRNKGNFPGRFSGRQFSNSRSEMNVSTLELGDSALYLCASSLAGTSAYEQYFGPGTRLTVT.

This chain connects TRBV6-6 to TRBJ1-5; 8 nucleotides agree with TRBD1. The CDR3 contains 15 residues. The V and J ends lost 2 bases and 5 bases, in that order; junction bases with no gene match: 5. Germline V CDR1 and CDR2: MNHNY, SVGAGI (reference sequence). The CDR3 spells CASSYTAGGDQPQHF. Written as DNA, the CDR3 is TGTGCCAGCAGTTACACGGCAGGGGGCGATCAGCCCCAGCATTTT.

The chain uses TRBV7-2 and TRBJ2-7; D might be TRBD2 (6 bases). Per germline, CDR1 SGHTA and CDR2 FQGNSA. The CDR3 covers 15 residues. Trimming removed 5 bases at V and 4 bases at J, with 18 bases between. CDR3 nucleotide sequence: TGTGCCAGCAGCGCTGTCTTGGGACTTTCTTACGAGCAGTACTTC. Encoded protein: CASSAVLGLSYEQYF.

CDR3 loop: CAWSVRGEADTQYF. CDR3 coding DNA: TGTGCCTGGAGTGTACGCGGAGAGGCAGATACGCAGTATTTT. The V gene is TRBV30, the J gene TRBJ2-3; D remains unclear. The CDR3 runs 14 residues. The germline V and J ends were trimmed by 0 bases and 4 bases, with 11 bases remaining between them. The germline V gene encodes CDR1 GTSNPN and CDR2 SVGIG (reference sequence).

The chain couples TRBV23-1 to TRBJ2-7; TRBD1 matches at 7 bases. TRBV23-1 is assigned to the ORF class and has an uncertain function. The CDR3 has 15 residues. With V trimmed by 11 bases and J by 1 base, 14 bases remained unmatched. CDR3 region: CACTDGTADSYEQYF. The CDR3 DNA reads TGCGCCTGCACCGATGGGACAGCTGATTCCTACGAGCAGTACTTC.

This chain links TRBV7-9 with TRBJ2-3; TRBD2 matches at 13 bases. The CDR3 consists of 19 residues. The V gene's germline CDR1 is SEHNR and CDR2 FQNEAQ (reference sequence). The J segment lost 7 bases and the V segment lost 5 bases, leaving 18 bases of the junction unmatched. The CDR3 DNA is TGTGCCAGCAGCCCAGCAACTAGCGGGGGGGCCAATTATCGTTATACGCAGTATTTT. Its translation: CASSPATSGGANYRYTQYF.

The rearrangement joins TRBV5-1 to TRBJ1-2; a possible D gene is TRBD1 (5 bases). The germline V and J ends were trimmed by 2 bases and 6 bases, with 14 bases remaining between them. CDR3 length equals 14 residues. Germline values: CDR1 SGHRS, CDR2 YFSETQ. The CDR3 loop reads CASSLMQGEDGYTF. In nucleotides, the CDR3 is TGCGCCAGCAGCTTAATGCAGGGTGAAGATGGCTACACCTTC. Full variable domain (missing parts from reference TRBV5-1 and TRBJ1-2): KAGVTQTPRYLIKTRGQQVTLSCSPISGHRSVSWYQQTPGQGLQFLFEYFSETQRNKGNFPGRFSGRQFSNSRSEMNVSTLELGDSALYLCASSLMQGEDGYTFGSGTRLTVV.

The chain couples TRBV23-1 to TRBJ1-5, with D unresolved. TRBV23-1 is treated as an ORF (open reading frame) with a function not yet certain. The CDR3 totals 14 residues. Trimming took off 6 bases at V and 3 bases at J, with 12 bases between the two ends. The CDR3 DNA follows: TGCGCCAGCAGCATCGGTTGGCACAATCAGCCCCAGCATTTT. Translated: CASSIGWHNQPQHF.

The chain has TRBV6-1 and TRBJ2-7; TRBD1 might be the D (5 bases). This CDR3 contains 14 residues. CDR1 and CDR2 from the germline V gene are MNHNS and SASEGT. V lost 0 bases to trimming and J lost 4 bases, with 10 bases between them. CDR3 loop: CASSEAGAVYEQYF. The CDR3 bases are TGTGCCAGCAGTGAAGCAGGGGCAGTGTACGAGCAGTACTTC.

The chain carries TRBV10-3 and TRBJ2-3; D ambiguous. The CDR3 length is 14 residues. Trimming shortened V by 3 bases and J by 3 bases, and 10 bases separated the two germline ends. The germline V gene encodes CDR1 ENHRY and CDR2 SYGVKD. The CDR3 nucleotides read TGTGCCATCAGTGATCGGGTAGGGACAGATACGCAGTATTTT. Its translation is CAISDRVGTDTQYF.

The count of this clone is one. No DNA is shown, since the ends of the CDR3 on it are uncertain; the CDR3 is the one TCRdb lists. The chain joins TRBV28 to TRBJ1-4. Germline CDR1 is MDHEN and CDR2 is SYDVKM. The CDR3 length is 13 residues, termini included. CDR3 sequence reads: CASSLDKAGGLFF.

The chain employs TRBV6-5 and TRBJ2-1; D not resolved. The CDR3 is 11 residues long. The V gene lost 6 bases and the J gene lost 10 bases, with 10 bases spanning the gap. Per the germline V gene, CDR1 is MNHEY and CDR2 is SVGAGI. CDR3 bases: TGTGCCAGCAGCTCCTTCGGGGAGCAGTTCTTC. As protein: CASSSFGEQFF.

The chain couples TRBV5-6 to TRBJ2-7, with 15 bases aligning to TRBD2. Unmatched junction bases numbered 12, after V lost 7 bases and J lost 1 base. The CDR3 spans 18 residues. From germline, CDR1 is SGHDT and CDR2 YYEEEE. The CDR3 nucleotides read TGTGCCAGCCTCCCCGGGACTAGCGGGAGGCGGGGATCCTACGAGCAGTACTTC. As protein: CASLPGTSGRRGSYEQYF.

V and J are TRBV29-1 and TRBJ2-5; the D gene is possibly TRBD1 (6 bases). This CDR3 has 14 amino acids. Germline V gene data show CDR1 as SQVTM and CDR2 as ANQGSEA. V was trimmed by 7 bases and J by 4 bases, leaving 19 bases between them. CDR3 DNA: TGCAGCGGCCGGTTTACAGGGCATGCAGAGACCCAGTACTTC. Its protein is CSGRFTGHAETQYF.

The genes are TRBV6-1 and TRBJ2-7; D possibly uses TRBD1 or TRBD2 (5 bases each). Trimming stripped 8 bases from V and 1 base from J, with 18 bases between. The CDR3 length is 15 residues. The V gene's germline CDR1 is MNHNS and CDR2 SASEGT. CDR3 residues: CASSLGATESYEQYF. The DNA for the CDR3 is TGTGCCAGCTCTCTCGGGGCCACGGAGTCCTACGAGCAGTACTTC.

J is TRBJ2-7 and V is TRBV10-3; 10 nucleotides match TRBD2. Germline CDR1 and CDR2: ENHRY and SYGVKD. The CDR3 sequence is 15 residues long. After removal of 0 bases from V and 5 bases from J, the junction contained 4 bases not matched to a gene. The CDR3 DNA sequence: TGTGCCATCAGTGAGTCGAGCGGGAGGGCCCACGAGCAGTACTTC. Translation gives CAISESSGRAHEQYF.